The 25 T cell receptor beta chains listed next were all sequenced from one sample in a study of identical twins' blood T cells. TCRdb re-called the 5' RACE reads with MiXCR, one entry per CDR3 protein. The table has roughly 380,000 distinct CDR3 sequences, around 30% seen once. What was sequenced was PBMCs. The receptors stem from a woman aged 18-49 years in good health.

The chain links TRBV20-1 to TRBJ2-3; D may be TRBD1 (5 bases). Germline CDR1 DFQATT, CDR2 SNEGSKA (reference sequence). The germline V and J ends were trimmed by 1 base and 4 bases, with 6 bases remaining between them. This CDR3 spans 12 amino acids. CDR3 bases: TGCAGTGCTAGAGTAGGGGCAGATACGCAGTATTTT. Protein: CSARVGADTQYF.

This chain connects TRBV12-3 or TRBV12-4 to TRBJ2-2, with 14 nucleotides matching TRBD2. Unmatched junction bases numbered 3, after V lost 10 bases and J lost 2 bases. The CDR3 has 15 amino acids. The CDR3 coding sequence is TGTGCCACTGGGACTAGCGGGAGTAACACCGGGGAGCTGTTTTTT. This encodes CATGTSGSNTGELFF.

This clonotype was seen more than once but under ten times. This chain joins TRBV12-3 or TRBV12-4 and TRBJ1-6, with 9 positions matching TRBD1. This CDR3 region has 18 residues. Trimming removed 10 bases from V and 6 bases from J; junction bases left unmatched: 19. CDR3 sequence reads: CAIIPRTGASDFNSPLHF. In nucleotides, the CDR3 is TGTGCCATAATCCCCAGGACAGGGGCCTCAGACTTTAATTCACCCCTCCACTTT.

This clonotype came up many times. The chain is built from TRBV20-1 and TRBJ1-3; D not resolved. Trimming pared 5 bases from V and 0 bases from J, leaving 11 bases between. CDR3 length equals 14 residues. Germline lookup yields CDR1 DFQATT and CDR2 SNEGSKA (reference sequence). The DNA of the CDR3 is TGCAGTGCTCAACCCTTAAACTCTGGAAACACCATATATTTT. It is translated as CSAQPLNSGNTIYF.

This chain joins TRBV20-1 and TRBJ1-4; TRBD1 matches at 7 bases. In germline, CDR1 is DFQATT, CDR2 SNEGSKA (reference sequence). V was clipped by 3 bases and J by 5 bases; unmatched bases: 6. This CDR3 comprises 14 residues. The CDR3 region is CSASRQGGNEKLFF. CDR3 coding DNA: TGCAGTGCTAGCAGACAGGGAGGGAATGAAAAACTGTTTTTT.

The genes are TRBV7-9 and TRBJ1-2; no clear D gene. The CDR3 extends over 11 amino acids. The germline V and J ends were trimmed by 5 bases and 8 bases, with 9 bases remaining between them. The germline gives CDR1 SEHNR, CDR2 FQNEAQ (reference sequence). The chain's CDR3 is CASSPLDGYTF. The CDR3 DNA sequence: TGTGCCAGCAGCCCCCTGGACGGCTACACCTTC.

This clonotype was seen a few times. This chain connects TRBV20-1 to TRBJ1-1; D is unresolved. V lost 3 bases and J lost 3, with 8 bases in between. This CDR3 region has 12 residues. The V gene's germline CDR1 is DFQATT and CDR2 SNEGSKA (reference sequence). The DNA of the CDR3 is TGCAGTGCTAGCCGGGTGGACACTGAAGCTTTCTTT. Its protein product is CSASRVDTEAFF.

There are many counts of this clonotype. The chain combines TRBV28 with TRBJ2-3, with TRBD2 as a possible D gene (6 bases). The CDR3 covers 17 residues. Germline lookup yields CDR1 MDHEN and CDR2 SYDVKM. V was cut by 5 bases and J by 0 bases, with 18 bases left in between. This CDR3 is CASSPVRGGTSTDTQYF. The CDR3 DNA sequence: TGTGCCAGCAGTCCTGTTAGGGGCGGGACTAGCACAGATACGCAGTATTTT.

A word on this clonotype: Relative to the germline gene, one junction end is altered; a read error may explain this. The chain links TRBV5-1 to TRBJ2-1, with D hard to call. This CDR3 region has 14 residues. Germline lookup yields CDR1 SGHRS and CDR2 YFSETQ. CDR3 in amino acids: CAISPQGASNEQFF. The CDR3 DNA is TGCGCCATCAGCCCGCAAGGCGCATCCAATGAGCAGTTCTTC.

This clonotype was counted a few times. This chain links TRBV20-1 with TRBJ1-1, with 11 bases aligning to TRBD1. The J segment lost 6 bases and the V segment lost 3 bases, leaving 12 bases of the junction unmatched. This CDR3 is 16 amino acids long. CDR1 is DFQATT, CDR2 SNEGSKA, per germline (reference sequence). Here the CDR3 DNA reads TGCAGTGCTAGCCGGACAGGGGGCGTTGTTCAGGCTGAAGCTTTCTTT. This sequence encodes CSASRTGGVVQAEAFF.

This sequence joins TRBV19 and TRBJ1-1; a possible D gene is TRBD1 (6 bases). Germline assignment: CDR1 LNHDA and CDR2 SQIVND (reference sequence). This CDR3 has 16 residues. Trimming left V 6 bases short and J 1 base short, with 18 bases between. The CDR3 DNA follows: TGTGCCAGTAGGACCCGCGGGCAGGGACAGAACACTGAAGCTTTCTTT. It is translated as CASRTRGQGQNTEAFF.

The genes are TRBV10-2 and TRBJ2-5; D possibly uses TRBD1 or TRBD2 (6 bases each). The CDR3 totals 16 residues. V was shortened by 8 bases and J by 2 bases, with 21 bases between the two germline ends. Germline-derived CDR1 and CDR2 are WSHSY and SAAADI. The CDR3 loop is CASLSEEGEHQETQYF. CDR3 bases: TGCGCCAGCCTTTCCGAGGAGGGGGAACATCAAGAGACCCAGTACTTC.

This chain joins TRBV19 and TRBJ1-2; D is uncertain. CDR1 and CDR2 from the germline V gene are LNHDA and SQIVND (reference sequence). V lost 5 bases and J 5 bases, leaving 9 bases between the germline ends. The CDR3 runs 12 residues. The CDR3 sequence is CASSPDPYGYTF. CDR3 sequence (DNA): TGTGCCAGTAGTCCCGACCCTTATGGCTACACCTTC. Based on the CDR3 plus reference TRBV19 and TRBJ1-2, the full variable domain is DGGITQSPKYLFRKEGQNVTLSCEQNLNHDAMYWYRQDPGQGLRLIYYSQIVNDFQKGDIAEGYSVSREKKESFPLTVTSAQKNPTAFYLCASSPDPYGYTFGSGTRLTVV.

V gene TRBV20-1 combines with J gene TRBJ1-3, with TRBD1 matching over 7 bases. Germline V lookup: CDR1 DFQATT, CDR2 SNEGSKA (reference sequence). This CDR3 has 14 amino acids. The V and J ends lost 6 bases and 0 bases, in that order; junction bases with no gene match: 5. CDR3 DNA sequence: TGCAGTGCGACAGGGAGCACCTCTGGAAACACCATATATTTT. It encodes CSATGSTSGNTIYF.

This clonotype has more than one count but fewer than ten. CDR3 nucleotide sequence: TGTGCCAGCAGTTACTCGGGACAGGACTACGAGCAGTACTTC. Its protein is CASSYSGQDYEQYF. V usage is TRBV6-6 and J usage is TRBJ2-7; TRBD1 agrees at 8 bases. Germline V lookup: CDR1 MNHNY, CDR2 SVGAGI (reference sequence). The CDR3 runs 14 residues. With 0 bases clipped from V and 3 bases from J, the junction kept 1 base outside the gene matches.

CDR3 sequence: CASTPLGITEAFF. The CDR3 nucleotides read TGTGCCAGTACCCCTTTAGGTATCACTGAAGCTTTCTTT. V and J are TRBV19 and TRBJ1-1; D is uncertain. Trimming shortened V by 7 bases and J by 4 bases, and 13 bases separated the two germline ends. The length of the CDR3 is 13 residues. Germline CDR1 LNHDA, CDR2 SQIVND (reference sequence).

As regards this clonotype: Its ends do not fully match the called genes, so a read error is possible. The J gene is TRBJ2-1, the V gene TRBV7-3; D may be TRBD1 (6 bases). The CDR3 covers 14 residues. Germline CDR1 reads SGHTA; CDR2 reads FQGTGA. CDR3 DNA: TGTGCCGGCAGCTACTCGTGGGGGCACGATGAGCAGTTCTTC. Translating gives CAGSYSWGHDEQFF. The full variable domain, completed using reference TRBV7-3 and TRBJ2-1, is GAGVSQTPSNKVTEKGKYVELRCDPISGHTALYWYRQSLGQGPEFLIYFQGTGAADDSGLPNDRFFAVRPEGSVSTLKIQRTERGDSAVYLCAGSYSWGHDEQFFGPGTRLTVL.

This clonotype turned up a few times. V gene TRBV12-3 or TRBV12-4 combines with J gene TRBJ1-6; D remains ambiguous. Trimming took 4 bases from V and 4 from J, leaving 8 bases between them. CDR3 size: 14 residues. The CDR3 sequence: CASSSQQYNSPLHF. The CDR3 region has the DNA TGTGCCAGCAGTTCTCAGCAATATAATTCACCCCTCCACTTT.

This clonotype was recorded a few times. The chain links TRBV18 to TRBJ1-3, with unresolved D. CDR3 size: 16 residues. Trimming stripped 2 bases from V and 4 bases from J, with 15 bases between. Per the germline V gene, CDR1 is KGHSH and CDR2 is LQKENI. The CDR3 loop reads CASSPSVEYNGNTIYF. The CDR3 DNA reads TGTGCCAGCTCACCAAGCGTGGAATACAACGGAAACACCATATATTTT. The whole variable domain, filled in from reference TRBV18 and TRBJ1-3, reads NAGVMQNPRHLVRRRGQEARLRCSPMKGHSHVYWYRQLPEEGLKFMVYLQKENIIDESGMPKERFSAEFPKEGPSILRIQQVVRGDSAAYFCASSPSVEYNGNTIYFGEGSWLTVV.

This chain connects TRBV20-1 to TRBJ1-2; D is unclear. The CDR3 is made up of 10 amino acids. Germline values: CDR1 DFQATT, CDR2 SNEGSKA (reference sequence). Trimming took 4 bases from V and 8 from J, leaving 8 bases between them. CDR3 loop: CSATEIGYTF. The CDR3 DNA reads as TGCAGTGCTACAGAAATCGGCTACACCTTC.

The rearrangement uses TRBV27 and TRBJ2-7, with D hard to call. The length of the CDR3 is 13 residues. Germline CDR1 reads MNHEY; CDR2 reads SMNVEV (reference sequence). The germline V and J ends were trimmed by 8 bases and 0 bases, with 11 bases remaining between them. CDR3 coding DNA: TGTGCCAGCCCTCTGACAAACTCCTACGAGCAGTACTTC. Residues: CASPLTNSYEQYF.

This chain uses TRBV29-1 with TRBJ1-1; D is undetermined. The CDR3 consists of 11 residues. Germline V gene lookup returns CDR1 SQVTM and CDR2 ANQGSEA. The V end lost 6 bases, the J end lost 3 bases, and 8 bases lay between the germline ends. The CDR3 spells CSVRDDTEAFF. CDR3 nucleotides: TGCAGCGTACGGGATGACACTGAAGCTTTCTTT.

This clonotype was found many times. V is TRBV9 and J is TRBJ2-1; TRBD1 matches 9 bases. CDR3 length: 16 residues. J was trimmed by 7 bases and V by 0 bases; bases with no gene match: 8. Germline V gene sequence: CDR1 SGDLS, CDR2 YYNGEE. CDR3 residues: CASSVEIGQGRNEQFF. The CDR3 region has the DNA TGTGCCAGCAGCGTAGAGATAGGACAGGGGCGAAATGAGCAGTTCTTC.

This clonotype was seen a handful of times. This chain uses TRBV13 with TRBJ1-2; unclear D gene. This CDR3 spans 13 amino acids. The germline V gene encodes CDR1 PRHDT and CDR2 FYEKMQ (reference sequence). V lost 0 bases, J lost 7 bases, and 9 bases lay in between. The CDR3 loop reads CASSLGRSRGYTF. CDR3 nucleotides: TGTGCCAGCAGCTTAGGACGATCGCGTGGCTACACCTTC.

This clonotype was counted only a few times. The chain joins TRBV3-1 to TRBJ1-2, with D maybe TRBD1 (5 bases). The CDR3 is 13 amino acids. CDR1 is LGHDT and CDR2 is YNNKEL in the germline V gene (reference sequence). V was cut by 4 bases and J by 7 bases, with 13 bases left in between. CDR3 sequence: CASSPLYRTGYTF. The CDR3 nucleotides are TGTGCCAGCAGCCCACTATACAGGACTGGCTACACCTTC.